A single sample gave rise to the 30 T cell receptor beta chains below, sequenced in a study of beta chain features in type 1 diabetes. All of the isolated RNA was reverse transcribed, so expressed TCRB transcripts were sequenced. Assay: immunoSEQ multiplex PCR; the TCRdb copy retains only in-frame clones and omits some. The sample has about 360,000 clones; over 10% are singletons. Sequenced: naive CD4+ T cells from blood. The receptors come from a man between 18 and 35 years old in good health.

The chain joins TRBV4-3 to TRBJ2-3; TRBD2 matches 8 bases. The trim removed 0 bases at V and 8 bases at J, leaving 10 bases unmatched. CDR3 size: 16 residues. Looked up from germline, CDR1 is LGHNA and CDR2 is YSLEER. As DNA, the CDR3 is TGCGCCAGCAGCCAAGAACCAAGCGGGAGTGCCGGTACGCAGTATTTT. This encodes CASSQEPSGSAGTQYF.

V usage is TRBV4-3 and J usage is TRBJ2-3; 11 nucleotides line up with TRBD2. The CDR3 has 15 residues. Germline V gene data show CDR1 as LGHNA and CDR2 as YSLEER. V lost 6 bases, J lost 5 bases, and 7 bases stayed unmatched. Here the CDR3 reads CASSSGGAGRDTQYF. The CDR3 DNA reads TGCGCCAGCAGTAGCGGGGGGGCCGGGAGAGATACGCAGTATTTT.

This clone was recorded a few times. Here the CDR3 reads CASSLRGALGYTF. The DNA for the CDR3 is TGTGCCAGCAGTTTGCGGGGGGCGCTCGGCTACACCTTC. The chain is built from TRBV28 and TRBJ1-2; perhaps TRBD1 as D (6 bases). The CDR3 totals 13 residues. V lost 3 bases, J lost 8 bases, and 13 bases lay in between. CDR1 and CDR2 from the germline V gene are MDHEN and SYDVKM.

On this clone itself: The sample has other DNA sequences that encode this CDR3 too. CDR3 bases: TGTGCCAGCAGTAGACAGGGGGAAGCTTTCTTT. Translation: CASSRQGEAFF. The chain carries TRBV6-5 and TRBJ1-1; 8 positions match TRBD1. The germline gives CDR1 MNHEY, CDR2 SVGAGI. Unmatched junction bases numbered 1, after V lost 5 bases and J lost 8 bases. This CDR3 has 11 residues.

The rearrangement links TRBV6-5 to TRBJ2-7; 9 bases fit TRBD1. The CDR3 has 13 residues. Losses at the gene ends were 8 bases for V and 6 bases for J; bases not matched to a gene: 8. Germline CDR1 is MNHEY and CDR2 is SVGAGI. The CDR3 region has the DNA TGTGCCAGCCGCCGGGACAGGGATGGCGAGCAGTACTTC. This encodes CASRRDRDGEQYF.

This clone was counted between two and nine times. The rearrangement uses TRBV19 and TRBJ2-7; maybe TRBD1 (5 bases). Germline assignment: CDR1 LNHDA and CDR2 SQIVND (reference sequence). The CDR3 spans 12 residues. V lost 5 bases and J 6 bases, leaving 11 bases between the germline ends. CDR3: CASSDAGLEQYF. In DNA, the CDR3 is TGTGCCAGTAGTGATGCAGGGCTCGAGCAGTACTTC.

V usage is TRBV4-1 and J usage is TRBJ2-1; 10 bases align to TRBD2. The CDR3 sequence is 17 residues long. Germline loops: CDR1 MGHRA, CDR2 YSYEKL. After removal of 6 bases from V and 4 bases from J, the junction contained 12 bases not matched to a gene. In nucleotides, the CDR3 is TGCGCCAGCAGTCTCGGGGCAGGGACTAGCGTTTACAATGAGCAGTTCTTC. Its translation: CASSLGAGTSVYNEQFF.

This clone was seen only a few times. This rearrangement joins TRBV29-1 to TRBJ1-5, with 11 positions matching TRBD1. CDR1 and CDR2 (germline): SQVTM, ANQGSEA. The ends lost 7 bases at V and 3 bases at J; junction bases unmatched: 5. CDR3 length equals 14 residues. The CDR3 DNA is TGCAGCGCGAGGGACAGGGGGTACAATCAGCCCCAGCATTTT. Protein: CSARDRGYNQPQHF.

This clone occurred a few times. J is TRBJ2-3 and V is TRBV5-1, with D possibly matching TRBD1 (5 bases). Per the germline V gene, CDR1 is SGHRS and CDR2 is YFSETQ. Trimming cost V 1 base and J 1 base, with 10 bases left between them. The CDR3 spans 15 residues. CDR3 sequence reads: CASSLMGQGTDTQYF. The CDR3 DNA is TGCGCCAGCAGCTTGATGGGGCAAGGCACAGATACGCAGTATTTT.

This rearrangement joins TRBV6-5 to TRBJ2-7; a weak D match, TRBD2 (6 bases). Trimming pared 8 bases from V and 2 bases from J, leaving 13 bases between. The CDR3 loop spans 13 amino acids. CDR1 and CDR2 from the germline V gene are MNHEY and SVGAGI. The CDR3 spells CASQTSQTYEQYF. CDR3 nucleotides: TGTGCCAGCCAGACTAGTCAGACCTACGAGCAGTACTTC.

The rearrangement joins TRBV6-5 to TRBJ2-7; 14 bases fit TRBD2. V lost 0 bases to trimming and J lost 4 bases; unmatched junction nucleotides: 2. CDR1 is MNHEY and CDR2 is SVGAGI in the germline V gene. The CDR3 spans 16 residues. CDR3 sequence: CASSYSGLAGVYEQYF. Written as DNA, the CDR3 is TGTGCCAGCAGTTACTCGGGACTAGCGGGAGTTTACGAGCAGTACTTC.

This chain uses TRBV30 with TRBJ1-2, with D uncertain. The CDR3 consists of 15 residues. Trimming removed 0 bases from V and 0 bases from J, with 11 bases in between. In germline, CDR1 is GTSNPN, CDR2 SVGIG (reference sequence). This CDR3 is CAWSVTRSSNYGYTF. The DNA of the CDR3 is TGTGCCTGGAGTGTAACCAGGTCATCTAACTATGGCTACACCTTC.

For the CDR3, the DNA is TGTGCCAGCAGCAACAGCGGGGGGGGTTACAATGAGCAGTTCTTC. Translating it yields CASSNSGGGYNEQFF. The V and J genes are TRBV6-5 and TRBJ2-1, with 10 bases aligning to TRBD2. Per the germline V gene, CDR1 is MNHEY and CDR2 is SVGAGI. Trimming took 6 bases from V and 4 from J; bases not matched to a gene: 6. The CDR3 consists of 15 residues.

The V gene is TRBV27, the J gene TRBJ1-2; weak D call: TRBD1 (6 bases). The CDR3 loop spans 15 amino acids. The germline V gene has CDR1 MNHEY and CDR2 SMNVEV (reference sequence). Trimming took 10 bases from V and 3 from J, leaving 21 bases between them. For the CDR3, the DNA is TGTGCCACCGCCGAGGGCCGAGGGGGTTACTATGGCTACACCTTC. Protein sequence: CATAEGRGGYYGYTF.

This chain uses TRBV29-1 with TRBJ1-1; D gene ambiguous. Germline V gives CDR1 SQVTM, CDR2 ANQGSEA. The ends were cut back, 0 bases at V and 5 bases at J, with 10 bases in the middle. This CDR3 spans 13 amino acids. This chain's CDR3 is CSVEDGEGTEAFF. CDR3 sequence (DNA): TGCAGCGTTGAAGATGGGGAGGGTACTGAAGCTTTCTTT. Combining the CDR3 with reference TRBV29-1 and TRBJ1-1 gives the whole variable domain SAVISQKPSRDICQRGTSLTIQCQVDSQVTMMFWYRQQPGQSLTLIATANQGSEATYESGFVIDKFPISRPNLTFSTLTVSNMSPEDSSIYLCSVEDGEGTEAFFGQGTRLTVV.

The chain employs TRBV5-4 and TRBJ1-5, with a tentative D call TRBD1 (5 bases). Trimming removed 1 base from V and 5 bases from J, with 10 bases in between. The CDR3 extends over 14 amino acids. Germline CDR1 and CDR2: SGHNT and YYREEE (reference sequence). The CDR3, as DNA: TGTGCCAGCAGCTTGTGGGGACTTGATCAGCCCCAGCATTTT. It is translated as CASSLWGLDQPQHF.

This chain uses TRBV5-1 with TRBJ1-4, with D perhaps TRBD1 (5 bases). Germline CDR1 SGHRS, CDR2 YFSETQ. V was clipped by 4 bases and J by 0 bases, with 7 bases between them. The CDR3 extends over 14 amino acids. The CDR3 region has the DNA TGCGCCAGCAGCCAGGGTGCAACTAATGAAAAACTGTTTTTT. This encodes CASSQGATNEKLFF.

This clone came up a few times. The V gene is TRBV5-1, the J gene TRBJ2-1, with a tentative D call TRBD2 (5 bases). The CDR3 extends over 16 amino acids. CDR1 is SGHRS, CDR2 YFSETQ, per germline. The ends were cut back, 0 bases at V and 3 bases at J, with 13 bases in the middle. As DNA, the CDR3 is TGCGCCAGCAGCTTGGCTTCATCGGGGAACTACAATGAGCAGTTCTTC. Its translation is CASSLASSGNYNEQFF.

The chain uses TRBV25-1 and TRBJ2-7, with D possibly being TRBD1 (6 bases). CDR1 and CDR2 from the germline V gene are MGHDK and SYGVNS. The CDR3 is 13 amino acids. V shed 6 bases and J shed 1 base, with 10 bases lying between them. For the CDR3, the DNA is TGTGCCAGCAGGGGGGACACGTCCTACGAGCAGTACTTC. Translation gives CASRGDTSYEQYF.

The rearrangement joins TRBV9 to TRBJ2-3, with 8 bases lining up with TRBD1. The length of the CDR3 is 15 residues. CDR1 is SGDLS and CDR2 is YYNGEE in the germline V gene. The junction had 8 bases not matched to a gene; V was cut back by 4 bases and J by 4 bases. CDR3 region: CASSNQGARSDTQYF. The CDR3 DNA reads as TGTGCCAGCAGCAACCAGGGGGCGCGTTCAGATACGCAGTATTTT.

This chain joins TRBV25-1 and TRBJ2-7; TRBD2 might be the D (5 bases). V lost 4 bases to trimming and J lost 4 bases, with 11 bases between them. The germline V gene has CDR1 MGHDK and CDR2 SYGVNS. The CDR3 consists of 13 residues. The CDR3 is CASSGAPGYEQYF. DNA for the CDR3: TGTGCCAGCAGTGGGGCCCCGGGATACGAGCAGTACTTC.

The genes are TRBV19 and TRBJ1-1, with D uncertain. This CDR3 comprises 13 residues. The germline CDR1 and CDR2 sequences are LNHDA and SQIVND (reference sequence). The ends were cut back, 4 bases at V and 5 bases at J, with 11 bases in the middle. The CDR3 loop is CASSTVRDTEAFF. In nucleotides, the CDR3 is TGTGCCAGTAGTACCGTCCGAGATACTGAAGCTTTCTTT.

This sequence joins TRBV5-6 and TRBJ2-5; 7 bases agree with TRBD1. The J segment lost 4 bases and the V segment lost 7 bases, leaving 13 bases of the junction unmatched. The CDR3 totals 15 residues. The germline CDR1 and CDR2 sequences are SGHDT and YYEEEE. Here the CDR3 DNA reads TGTGCCAGCTCCGCTTTCGACAGGGTGGGAGAGACCCAGTACTTC. The encoded protein is CASSAFDRVGETQYF.

This clone has only a few counts. Other nucleotide sequences from this sample produce the same CDR3. V usage is TRBV19 and J usage is TRBJ2-3; D possibly corresponds to TRBD2 (6 bases). There are 12 residues in the CDR3. Germline V lookup: CDR1 LNHDA, CDR2 SQIVND (reference sequence). The ends were cut back, 6 bases at V and 6 bases at J, with 10 bases in the middle. The CDR3 sequence is CASSPRGDTQYF. The CDR3 bases are TGTGCCAGTAGCCCACGGGGGGATACGCAGTATTTT.

This clone was seen only a few times. This chain connects TRBV7-2 to TRBJ1-2; TRBD1 might be the D (6 bases). The CDR3 length is 14 residues. Per the germline V gene, CDR1 is SGHTA and CDR2 is FQGNSA. With 1 base removed from V and 4 bases from J, the gap between germline ends came to 10 bases. CDR3 in DNA: TGTGCCAGCAGCTTAGACAGGGTCCGCTATGGCTACACCTTC. Amino acids: CASSLDRVRYGYTF.

This rearrangement joins TRBV28 to TRBJ2-7; D is ambiguous. The V end was cut by 4 bases, the J end by 3 bases, with 13 bases between. The length of the CDR3 is 14 residues. The germline gives CDR1 MDHEN, CDR2 SYDVKM. CDR3 bases: TGTGCCAGCAGTTCCTCTGGTTCGGGCTACGAGCAGTACTTC. Its translation: CASSSSGSGYEQYF.

This clone turned up a few times. The same CDR3 can be traced to other DNA sequences in this sample. V usage is TRBV9 and J usage is TRBJ2-3, with 7 positions matching TRBD1. J gave up 3 bases and V 2 bases, and 6 bases lay outside the gene matches. This CDR3 spans 15 amino acids. Germline V gene data show CDR1 as SGDLS and CDR2 as YYNGEE. DNA of the CDR3: TGTGCCAGCAGCGTGGGATCAGGGGGTACAGATACGCAGTATTTT. As protein: CASSVGSGGTDTQYF. The full variable domain, its missing parts supplied by reference TRBV9 and TRBJ2-3, is DSGVTQTPKHLITATGQRVTLRCSPRSGDLSVYWYQQSLDQGLQFLIQYYNGEERAKGNILERFSAQQFPDLHSELNLSSLELGDSALYFCASSVGSGGTDTQYFGPGTRLTVL.

The gene calls are TRBV7-9 and TRBJ2-1, with D perhaps matching TRBD1 (6 bases). CDR3 length: 15 amino acids. Deletions cut 5 bases from V and 6 bases from J, with 17 bases between. The germline CDR1 and CDR2 sequences are SEHNR and FQNEAQ (reference sequence). DNA of the CDR3: TGTGCCAGCAGCCAGAGAGGGGGTGGGGGCAATGAGCAGTTCTTC. This gives the protein CASSQRGGGGNEQFF. The full variable domain, its missing parts supplied by reference TRBV7-9 and TRBJ2-1, is DTGVSQNPRHKITKRGQNVTFRCDPISEHNRLYWYRQTLGQGPEFLTYFQNEAQLEKSRLLSDRFSAERPKGSFSTLEIQRTEQGDSAMYLCASSQRGGGGNEQFFGPGTRLTVL.

The rearrangement uses TRBV5-1 and TRBJ2-1; maybe TRBD1 (5 bases). The germline CDR1 and CDR2 sequences are SGHRS and YFSETQ. This CDR3 spans 16 amino acids. Deletions cut 0 bases from V and 0 bases from J, with 10 bases between. CDR3 region: CASSLGGLSSYNEQFF. The CDR3 nucleotides read TGCGCCAGCAGCTTGGGGGGCCTGAGCTCCTACAATGAGCAGTTCTTC.

V usage is TRBV27 and J usage is TRBJ1-1, with D possibly being TRBD1 (6 bases). V shed 0 bases and J shed 5 bases, with 16 bases lying between them. Germline V lookup: CDR1 MNHEY, CDR2 SMNVEV (reference sequence). This CDR3 is built from 16 residues. The CDR3, as DNA: TGTGCCAGCAGTTTATCTTGGGGGCGAGGAAGGACTGAAGCTTTCTTT. It encodes CASSLSWGRGRTEAFF.